Listed below are T cell receptor beta chains from one sample, sequenced in a study of blood T cell repertoires in COVID-19. Clones were read by immunoSEQ multiplex PCR, and TCRdb kept only the in-frame ones, dropping some. The sample lists roughly 300,000 clones; 85% to 90% were seen once. Sequencing was done on a sample of peripheral blood. The origin of the receptors is a young woman with COVID-19, enrolled during active disease. The CDR3 runs from the conserved cysteine through the conserved F or W. Each record gives: D gene, J gene, clone size, V gene, CDR3 protein, CDR3 DNA. The D gene is left open where the match is weak. Expanded clones get a size class; other rows say once, few or many, or leave the size out.

TRBD1 TRBJ1-5 - TRBV7-9 CASSSQGAGVSNQPQHF TGTGCCAGCAGCTCCCAGGGGGCAGGGGTAAGCAATCAGCCCCAGCATTTT
- TRBJ1-2 - TRBV27 CASRGGEGGYTF TGTGCCAGCAGGGGTGGGGAGGGAGGCTACACCTTC
- TRBJ1-1 - TRBV19 CASSITGGIGTEAFF TGTGCCAGTAGTATTACGGGGGGCATAGGCACTGAAGCTTTCTTT
- TRBJ1-5 - TRBV4-1 CASSGGRYQPQHF TGCGCCAGCAGCGGGGGGAGATATCAGCCCCAGCATTTT
TRBD1 TRBJ1-2 - TRBV4-2 CASHLQGSEGYTF TGTGCCAGCCACTTACAGGGGAGCGAGGGCTACACCTTC
- TRBJ1-4 - TRBV29-1 CSVEDWANSPTNEKLFF TGCAGCGTTGAAGATTGGGCTAACAGTCCAACTAATGAAAAACTGTTTTTT
- TRBJ1-2 - TRBV7-9 CASSLAGDFNYGYTF TGTGCCAGCAGCTTAGCCGGGGACTTTAACTATGGCTACACCTTC
- TRBJ2-7 - TRBV7-8 CASSLGRGTNNEQYF TGTGCCAGCAGCTTAGGTAGGGGGACCAACAACGAGCAGTACTTC
TRBD2 TRBJ2-2 - TRBV3-1/TRBV3-2 CASSQRTSGGAAGELFF TGTGCCAGCAGCCAGCGGACTAGCGGGGGGGCCGCCGGGGAGCTGTTTTTT
TRBD1 TRBJ1-1 - TRBV7-9 CASSPTTGGWTEAFF TGTGCCAGCAGTCCTACCACAGGGGGCTGGACTGAAGCTTTCTTT
- TRBJ1-3 - TRBV5-5 CASSLSGNGNTIYF TGTGCCAGCAGCCTTTCAGGGAACGGAAACACCATATATTTT
TRBD2 TRBJ2-1 - TRBV5-4 CASSLEGTSGYNEQFF TGTGCCAGCAGCTTGGAAGGGACTAGCGGTTACAATGAGCAGTTCTTC
TRBD2 TRBJ2-1 - TRBV7-9 CASSQTSGALDEQFF TGTGCCAGCAGCCAGACTAGCGGGGCCCTCGATGAGCAGTTCTTC
TRBD1 TRBJ1-5 - TRBV28 CASSLRQGSTQPQHF TGTGCCAGCAGCCTTAGACAGGGGAGTACGCAGCCCCAGCATTTT
- TRBJ2-4 - TRBV19 CASSPDSGHPGAKNIQYF TGTGCCAGTAGTCCCGATAGTGGACACCCCGGAGCCAAAAACATTCAGTACTTC
- TRBJ1-1 - TRBV30 CAWSVLARRGLENTEAFF TGTGCCTGGAGTGTATTAGCCCGCAGGGGATTGGAGAACACTGAAGCTTTCTTT
TRBD1 TRBJ2-7 - TRBV5-5 CASRTGTGVDEQYF TGTGCCAGCAGGACCGGGACAGGGGTGGACGAGCAGTACTTC
- TRBJ2-1 - TRBV7-2 CASSLDSSGVYNEQFF TGTGCCAGCAGCTTAGATAGTTCGGGTGTCTACAATGAGCAGTTCTTC
- TRBJ1-1 - TRBV18 CASSGAGGNTEAFF TGTGCCAGCTCAGGCGCCGGGGGGAACACTGAAGCTTTCTTT
- TRBJ1-2 - TRBV5-1 CASSLEGAGGYTF TGCGCCAGCAGCTTGGAGGGAGCGGGAGGCTACACCTTC
- TRBJ1-6 - TRBV19 CASSIPRRSPLHF TGTGCCAGTAGTATCCCCCGCCGGTCACCCCTCCACTTT
- TRBJ1-3 - TRBV5-4 CASSLGPGNSGNTIYF TGTGCCAGCAGCTTGGGGCCGGGGAATTCTGGAAACACCATATATTTT
TRBD1 TRBJ2-5 - TRBV4-1 CASSLGGQGAGETQYF TGCGCCAGCAGTCTCGGAGGACAGGGGGCGGGAGAGACCCAGTACTTC
TRBD1 TRBJ1-5 - TRBV7-8 CASSAGQGYQPQHF TGTGCCAGCAGCGCAGGACAGGGGTATCAGCCCCAGCATTTT
- TRBJ2-6 - TRBV27 CASSFFGANVLTF TGTGCCAGCAGTTTCTTTGGGGCCAACGTCCTGACTTTC
TRBD1 TRBJ1-6 - TRBV5-4 CASSLVAGGDSPLHF TGTGCCAGCAGCTTGGTGGCAGGGGGTGATTCACCCCTCCACTTT
- TRBJ1-6 - TRBV15 CATSLRQTNSPLHF TGTGCCACCAGCCTTCGACAGACTAATTCACCCCTCCACTTT
- TRBJ2-4 - TRBV27 CASSFLGIQYF TGTGCCAGCAGTTTCCTAGGCATTCAGTACTTC
TRBD2 TRBJ2-3 - TRBV7-2 CASSLASSGGQYF TGTGCCAGCAGCTTAGCGTCTAGCGGGGGGCAGTATTTT
TRBD1 TRBJ1-1 once TRBV11-2 CASSGQTGVNTEAFF TGTGCCAGCAGCGGCCAGACAGGGGTGAACACTGAAGCTTTCTTT
- TRBJ1-1 - TRBV19 CASSLSGGTEAFF TGTGCCAGTAGCTTATCGGGGGGGACTGAAGCTTTCTTT
- TRBJ2-1 - TRBV15 CATSRVPQTRSSYNEQFF TGTGCCACCAGCAGAGTTCCCCAGACTCGTAGCTCCTACAATGAGCAGTTCTTC
- TRBJ1-5 few TRBV7-2 CASSPLRGSNQPQHF TGTGCCAGCAGCCCACTGAGGGGGAGCAATCAGCCCCAGCATTTT
- TRBJ1-5 - TRBV2 CASSGGRVKPQHF TGTGCCAGCAGTGGGGGGAGGGTTAAGCCCCAGCATTTT
- TRBJ2-5 - TRBV27 CASSLYGPGETQYF TGTGCCAGCAGTTTATATGGGCCAGGAGAGACCCAGTACTTC
TRBD2 TRBJ2-1 once TRBV4-3 CASSHRAGGRYNEQFF TGCGCCAGCAGCCACCGAGCGGGGGGCCGTTACAATGAGCAGTTCTTC
- TRBJ1-2 - TRBV6-1 CASSEEGVLFYGYTF TGTGCCAGCAGTGAAGAGGGAGTCCTATTTTATGGCTACACCTTC
- TRBJ1-4 - TRBV2 CASTETAATNEKLFF TGTGCCAGCACCGAGACAGCTGCAACTAATGAAAAACTGTTTTTT
TRBD2 TRBJ2-7 - TRBV6-5 CASSYGTSGVREQYF TGTGCCAGCAGTTACGGTACTAGCGGGGTCCGCGAGCAGTACTTC
TRBD1 TRBJ2-7 - TRBV7-9 CASSRGTGPYEQYF TGTGCCAGCAGTCGGGGGACAGGACCGTACGAGCAGTACTTC
- TRBJ1-3 - TRBV13 CASRAAASSGNTIYF TGTGCCAGCAGGGCGGCTGCATCCTCTGGAAACACCATATATTTT
- TRBJ1-2 - TRBV5-1 CASSTGQPLWGYTF TGCGCCAGCAGTACTGGACAGCCACTTTGGGGCTACACCTTC
TRBD1 TRBJ1-1 - TRBV6-5 CASSRTGRGTEAFF TGTGCCAGCAGCCGGACAGGACGAGGCACTGAAGCTTTCTTT
- TRBJ2-5 - TRBV6-5 CATGGRSPQGETQYF TGTGCCACCGGGGGGCGTAGCCCCCAGGGAGAGACCCAGTACTTC
TRBD1 TRBJ1-3 - TRBV7-4 CATETGFLGNTIYF TGTGCCACCGAGACAGGGTTTTTAGGAAACACCATATATTTT
- TRBJ2-3 - TRBV7-8 CASSLGLQASTDTQYF TGTGCCAGCAGCTTAGGGTTACAGGCGAGCACAGATACGCAGTATTTT
- TRBJ1-4 - TRBV19 CASNIGTGRGKLFF TGTGCCAGTAACATAGGGACCGGGAGGGGAAAACTGTTTTTT
- TRBJ2-3 - TRBV18 CASSSGGLTDTQYF TGTGCCAGCTCGTCCGGGGGGCTCACAGATACGCAGTATTTT
TRBD2 TRBJ2-3 - TRBV6-5 CASSYRLAGGTDTQYF TGTGCCAGCAGTTATCGACTAGCGGGGGGGACAGATACGCAGTATTTT
TRBD1 TRBJ1-1 once TRBV19 CASSIGTGGLAFF TGTGCCAGTAGTATTGGGACAGGGGGCTTAGCTTTCTTT
- TRBJ1-5 - TRBV7-9 CASLGYSNQPQHF TGTGCCAGTCTCGGGTATAGCAATCAGCCCCAGCATTTT
- TRBJ2-1 - TRBV20-1 CSAAYNEQFF TGCAGTGCCGCCTACAATGAGCAGTTCTTC
TRBD1 TRBJ1-1 - TRBV7-8 CASSVGTGASEAFF TGTGCCAGCAGCGTAGGGACAGGGGCATCTGAAGCTTTCTTT